The T cell receptor beta chain described here comes from a study of cytomegalovirus exposure and HLA in healthy donors (dated by TCRdb to about 2017). Study-level background: A later analysis indicated that the roughly 130 validation repertoires were generated on the platform also employed for the approximately 700 repertoires of the first cohort. To predict cytomegalovirus infection status, the study brought together high-throughput TCR immunosequencing, statistical association of individual TCRs with disease status, and machine learning. A separate validation cohort of 100 to 150 different subjects was used in addition to the roughly 700-subject first cohort. The aim of the study was to test whether cataloging public T cell receptors could identify signatures of past pathogen exposure. Overall study results and their limits: The classifier was reported to diagnose cytomegalovirus status with high specificity and sensitivity in both the original and validation cohorts. Subsequent analysis determined that TCRs grouped into clusters in the first cohort also showed a tendency toward co-occurrence across the 120 or so validation repertoires, and roughly 94% of cluster scores exceeded 0. A total of fewer than 200 TCR beta chains were listed by the study as associated with cytomegalovirus. According to the authors, the approach could potentially be generalized to other disease states and immunological phenotypes. A later analysis lacked HLA typing for the validation cohort, so it scored co-occurrence in that cohort across all 110 or so repertoires. A few of the identified cytomegalovirus-associated TCR beta chains were confirmed in vitro to be specific for cytomegalovirus antigens. Most TCR sequences were observed very rarely across donors, whereas some public TCRs were present in many individuals.

A word on this clone: Its antigen target is currently unknown. No much larger clone is present one base from it, and per-base qualities are unavailable.

The library was generated by the immunoSEQ multiplex PCR assay. The original pipeline was this. A statistical classification framework was built for diagnosing cytomegalovirus status from the catalog of TCR beta chain sequences. TCRdb took this table from immuneACCESS and kept in-frame rearrangements with V and J called. Such tables lack part of the clones; where checked against another copy, unresolved V genes explain under half of the gap, and the rest is unexplained. That table gives V, J and clone size, and the DNA gave D and trimming. Counted in this sample were around 190,000 clones; about 82% of them appeared once. The biggest ten clones account for roughly 1.5% of the sample. The germline V gene gives CDR1 as SNHLY and CDR2 as FYNNEI. There are 19 amino acids in the CDR3, from cysteine to phenylalanine inclusive. Solely the CDR3 DNA is kept, with 57 bases framed from the first base. The germline ends are 22 bases apart after V is trimmed by 5 bases and J by 2 bases.

The donors belonged to the validation cohort of around 110 subjects, which was separate from the approximately 700-subject first cohort. The sequenced sample consisted of PBMCs. The sequence links TRBV2 to TRBJ2-6; there is no confident call for the D gene. The TCR originated in a woman aged 18-29 years in good health and CMV-seronegative. The DNA sequence is given as TGTGCCAGCAGTCCTTCTCTCTCCGGGTCAGCTACTGGGGCCAACGTCCTGACTTTC. Its coded protein is CASSPSLSGSATGANVLTF.